The 4 T cell receptor beta chains below were found in one sample sequenced in a study of blood T cell repertoires in COVID-19. The repertoire was sequenced with immunoSEQ multiplex PCR; TCRdb's copy has only in-frame clones and lacks some. This table has 15,000 to 20,000 clones, approximately 85% appearing once. Sequencing was carried out using peripheral blood. Receptors were obtained from an elderly man with acute or convalescent COVID-19.

Here the CDR3 reads CASSQGQGAVGNTEAFF. The CDR3 nucleotides read TGTGCCAGCAGTCAGGGACAGGGGGCAGTGGGGAACACTGAAGCTTTCTTT. This chain uses TRBV5-4 with TRBJ1-1; 12 positions match TRBD1. The CDR3 runs 17 residues. The germline gives CDR1 SGHNT, CDR2 YYREEE (reference sequence). V was clipped by 5 bases and J by 1 base; unmatched bases: 9.

The chain couples TRBV30 to TRBJ1-2, with TRBD1 identical over 12 bases. CDR3 length: 20 residues. Germline V lookup: CDR1 GTSNPN, CDR2 SVGIG (reference sequence). The junction had 22 bases not matched to a gene; V was cut back by 4 bases and J by 4 bases. The CDR3: CAWIPGVAGTGGGGGYGYTF. Written as DNA, the CDR3 is TGTGCCTGGATACCGGGTGTTGCCGGGACAGGGGGCGGTGGTGGCTATGGCTACACCTTC.

The rearrangement links TRBV2 to TRBJ2-7; TRBD1 might be the D (6 bases). The CDR3 is 14 residues long. CDR1 and CDR2 (germline): SNHLY, FYNNEI. The V end lost 4 bases, the J end lost 1 base, and 11 bases lay between the germline ends. CDR3 protein: CASSAGTMSYEQYF. The CDR3, as DNA: TGTGCCAGCAGTGCGGGGACAATGTCCTACGAGCAGTACTTC. Drawing the rest from reference TRBV2 and TRBJ2-7, the complete variable domain is EPEVTQTPSHQVTQMGQEVILRCVPISNHLYFYWYRQILGQKVEFLVSFYNNEISEKSEIFDDQFSVERPDGSNFTLKIRSTKLEDSAMYFCASSAGTMSYEQYFGPGTRLTVT.

The V call is TRBV7-2, the J call TRBJ1-1; D gene unclear. CDR3 length: 18 amino acids. Germline CDR1 SGHTA, CDR2 FQGNSA. V lost 1 base and J 1 base, leaving 19 bases between the germline ends. This CDR3 is CASSLVRGMPLGNTEAFF. In DNA form, the CDR3 reads TGTGCCAGCAGCTTAGTTCGAGGGATGCCGTTAGGGAACACTGAAGCTTTCTTT.